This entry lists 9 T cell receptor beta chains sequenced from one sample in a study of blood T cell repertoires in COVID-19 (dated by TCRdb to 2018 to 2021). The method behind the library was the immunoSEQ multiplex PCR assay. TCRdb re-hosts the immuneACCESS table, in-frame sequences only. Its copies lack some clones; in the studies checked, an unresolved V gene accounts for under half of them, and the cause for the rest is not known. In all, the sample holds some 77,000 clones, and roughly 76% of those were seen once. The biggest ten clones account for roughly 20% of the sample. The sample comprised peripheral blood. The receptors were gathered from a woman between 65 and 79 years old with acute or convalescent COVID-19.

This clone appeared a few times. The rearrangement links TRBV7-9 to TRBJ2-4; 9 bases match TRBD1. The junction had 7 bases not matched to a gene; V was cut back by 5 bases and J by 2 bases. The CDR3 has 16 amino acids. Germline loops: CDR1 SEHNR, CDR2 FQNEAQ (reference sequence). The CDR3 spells CASSKAGQGPKNIQYF. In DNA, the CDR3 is TGTGCCAGCAGCAAAGCGGGACAGGGTCCCAAAAACATTCAGTACTTC. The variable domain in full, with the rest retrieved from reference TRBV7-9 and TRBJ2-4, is DTGVSQNPRHKITKRGQNVTFRCDPISEHNRLYWYRQTLGQGPEFLTYFQNEAQLEKSRLLSDRFSAERPKGSFSTLEIQRTEQGDSAMYLCASSKAGQGPKNIQYFGAGTRLSVL.

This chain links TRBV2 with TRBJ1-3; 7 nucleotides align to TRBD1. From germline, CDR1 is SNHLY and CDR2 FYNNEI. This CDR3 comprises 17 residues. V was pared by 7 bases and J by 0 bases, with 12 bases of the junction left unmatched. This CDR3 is CASKDRDRFFSGNTIYF. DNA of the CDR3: TGTGCCAGCAAAGACCGGGACAGATTTTTCTCTGGAAACACCATATATTTT.

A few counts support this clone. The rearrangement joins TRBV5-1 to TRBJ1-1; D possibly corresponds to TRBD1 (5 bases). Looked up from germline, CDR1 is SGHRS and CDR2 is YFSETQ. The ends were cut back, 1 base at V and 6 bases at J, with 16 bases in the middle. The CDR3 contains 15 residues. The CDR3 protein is CASSLSPRADAEAFF. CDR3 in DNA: TGCGCCAGCAGCTTGAGTCCCAGGGCCGACGCTGAAGCTTTCTTT. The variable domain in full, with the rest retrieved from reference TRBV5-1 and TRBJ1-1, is KAGVTQTPRYLIKTRGQQVTLSCSPISGHRSVSWYQQTPGQGLQFLFEYFSETQRNKGNFPGRFSGRQFSNSRSEMNVSTLELGDSALYLCASSLSPRADAEAFFGQGTRLTVV.

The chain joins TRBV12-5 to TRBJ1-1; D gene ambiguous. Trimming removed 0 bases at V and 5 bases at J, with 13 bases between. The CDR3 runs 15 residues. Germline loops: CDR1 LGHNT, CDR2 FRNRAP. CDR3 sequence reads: CASGLVREGGTEAFF. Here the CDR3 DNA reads TGTGCTAGTGGTTTGGTACGGGAGGGCGGGACTGAAGCTTTCTTT.

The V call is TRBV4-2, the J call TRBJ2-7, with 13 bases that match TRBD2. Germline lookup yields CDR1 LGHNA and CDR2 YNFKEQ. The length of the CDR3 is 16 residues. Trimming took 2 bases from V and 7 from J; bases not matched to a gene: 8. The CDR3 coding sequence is TGTGCCAGCAGCCAAACTACTAGCGGGAGGGCCCGGGAGCAGTACTTC. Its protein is CASSQTTSGRAREQYF.

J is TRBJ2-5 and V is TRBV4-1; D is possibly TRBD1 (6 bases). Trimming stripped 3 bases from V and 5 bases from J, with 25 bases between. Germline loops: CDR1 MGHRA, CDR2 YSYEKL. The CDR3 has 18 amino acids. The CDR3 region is CASSHQSHRAGPRETQYF. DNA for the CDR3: TGCGCCAGCAGCCATCAAAGTCACAGGGCTGGCCCCCGGGAGACCCAGTACTTC.

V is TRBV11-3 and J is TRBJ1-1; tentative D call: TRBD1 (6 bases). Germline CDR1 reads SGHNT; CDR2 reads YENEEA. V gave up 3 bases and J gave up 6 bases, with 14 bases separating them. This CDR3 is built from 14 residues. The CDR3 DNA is TGTGCCAGCAGCTTCGACAGGAGTGTAGCTGAAGCTTTCTTT. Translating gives CASSFDRSVAEAFF.

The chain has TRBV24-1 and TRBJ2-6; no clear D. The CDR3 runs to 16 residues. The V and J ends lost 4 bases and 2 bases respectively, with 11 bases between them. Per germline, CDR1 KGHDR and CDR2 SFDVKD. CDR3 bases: TGTGCCACCAGTGACAACTTGGGCCCTGGGGCCAACGTCCTGACTTTC. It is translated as CATSDNLGPGANVLTF.

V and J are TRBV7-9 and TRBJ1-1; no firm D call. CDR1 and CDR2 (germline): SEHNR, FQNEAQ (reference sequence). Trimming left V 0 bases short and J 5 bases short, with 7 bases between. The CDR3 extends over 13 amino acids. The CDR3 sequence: CASSLAGHTEAFF. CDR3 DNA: TGTGCCAGCAGCTTAGCTGGGCATACTGAAGCTTTCTTT.